This T cell receptor (beta chain) was identified in a study of OX40 agonist ivuxolimab in advanced cancers. Overall study findings and caveats: The antigen specificity of the peripheral T cells (those that were expanded) was not determined. CD4+ and CD8+ blood T cells expanded clonally by week 6 at 0.1 to 3.0 mg/kg.

Remarks on this clone: Its antigen is not known.

Germline V gives CDR1 MNHNS, CDR2 SASEGT. CDR3 length equals 11 residues. The germline V and J ends were trimmed by 6 bases and 4 bases, with 7 bases remaining between them. Sequencing was performed with immunoSEQ multiplex PCR; in TCRdb, only in-frame clones are kept and a portion is missing. Of about 34,000 clones detected, roughly 80% appear once; the ten largest clones hold about 2.5%. Anyone with autoimmune disease history or systemic immunosuppression was excluded. Sequences were derived from CD4+ or CD8+ T cells sorted from blood, sampled in a trial of the OX40 agonist ivuxolimab. The receptor was derived from an adult with an advanced solid tumor such as melanoma, head and neck, liver or kidney cancer. The genes are TRBV6-1 and TRBJ2-7, with D hard to call. The chain's CDR3 is CASSFRYEQYF. In DNA form, the CDR3 reads TGTGCCAGCAGCTTCAGATACGAGCAGTACTTC.